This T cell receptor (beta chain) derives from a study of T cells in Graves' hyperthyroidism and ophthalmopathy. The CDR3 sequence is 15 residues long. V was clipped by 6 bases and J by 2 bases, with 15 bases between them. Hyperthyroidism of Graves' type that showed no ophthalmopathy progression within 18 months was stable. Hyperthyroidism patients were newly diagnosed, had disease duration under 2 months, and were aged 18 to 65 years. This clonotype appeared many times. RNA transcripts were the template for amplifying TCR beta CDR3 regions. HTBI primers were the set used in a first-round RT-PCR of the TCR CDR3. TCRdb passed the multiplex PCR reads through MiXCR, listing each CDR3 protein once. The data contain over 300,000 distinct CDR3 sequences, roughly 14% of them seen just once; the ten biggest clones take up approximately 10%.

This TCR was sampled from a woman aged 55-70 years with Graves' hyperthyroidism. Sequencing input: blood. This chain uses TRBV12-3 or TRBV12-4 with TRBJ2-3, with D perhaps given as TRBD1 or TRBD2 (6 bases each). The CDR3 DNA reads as TGTGCCAGCAGGCTGGGGGGCTCGGTCACAGATACGCAGTATTTT. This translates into CASRLGGSVTDTQYF.